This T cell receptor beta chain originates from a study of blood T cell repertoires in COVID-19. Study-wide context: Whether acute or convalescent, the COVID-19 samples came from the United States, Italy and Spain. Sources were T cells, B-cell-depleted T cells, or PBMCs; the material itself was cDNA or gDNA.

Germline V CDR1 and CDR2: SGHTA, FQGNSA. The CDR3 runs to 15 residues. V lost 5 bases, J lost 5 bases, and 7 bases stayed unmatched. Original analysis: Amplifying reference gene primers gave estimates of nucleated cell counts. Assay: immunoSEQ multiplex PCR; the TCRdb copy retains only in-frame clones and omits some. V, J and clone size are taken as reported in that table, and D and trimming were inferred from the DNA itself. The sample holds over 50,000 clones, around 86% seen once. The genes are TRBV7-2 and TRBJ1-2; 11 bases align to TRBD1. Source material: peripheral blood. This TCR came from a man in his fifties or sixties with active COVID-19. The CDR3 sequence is CASSPRTGGRYGYTF. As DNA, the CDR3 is TGTGCCAGCAGCCCCCGGACAGGGGGCCGGTATGGCTACACCTTC.